The present T cell receptor (beta chain) was sequenced within a study of blood T cell repertoires in COVID-19. Turning to the study itself: Samples representing acute and convalescent COVID-19 were sourced from the United States, Italy and Spain.

The CDR3 runs 14 residues. CDR1 and CDR2 from the germline V gene are SGHNT and YENEEA. Losses at the gene ends were 5 bases for V and 2 bases for J; bases not matched to a gene: 6. Methods used by the authors: Quantification of nucleated cells was approximated via reference gene primer amplification. Clones were sequenced by immunoSEQ multiplex PCR, and TCRdb holds only the in-frame ones, with some missing. The D gene and trimming were derived from the DNA, and the V and J assignments and clone size from that table. This table holds around 23,000 clones, 86% found once. This TCR came from an elderly woman with active or convalescent COVID-19. This chain connects TRBV11-3 to TRBJ2-7; 7 nucleotides match TRBD1. Sequencing input: peripheral blood. Here the CDR3 DNA reads TGTGCCAGCAGCCCCCGGGACAGTACCTACGAGCAGTACTTC. Protein: CASSPRDSTYEQYF.